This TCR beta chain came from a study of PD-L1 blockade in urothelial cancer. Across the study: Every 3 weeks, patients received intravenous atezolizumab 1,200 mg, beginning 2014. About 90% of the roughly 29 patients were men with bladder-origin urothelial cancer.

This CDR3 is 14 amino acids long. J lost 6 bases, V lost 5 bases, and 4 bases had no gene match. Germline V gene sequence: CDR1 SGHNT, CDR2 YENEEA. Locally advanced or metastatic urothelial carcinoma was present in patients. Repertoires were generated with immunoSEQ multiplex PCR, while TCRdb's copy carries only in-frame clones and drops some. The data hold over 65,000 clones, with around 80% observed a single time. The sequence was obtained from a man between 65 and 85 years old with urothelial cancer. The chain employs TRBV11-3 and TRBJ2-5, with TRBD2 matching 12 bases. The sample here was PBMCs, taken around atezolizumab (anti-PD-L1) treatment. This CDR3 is CASSGGLAGQTQYF. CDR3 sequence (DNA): TGTGCCAGCAGCGGGGGACTAGCGGGCCAGACCCAGTACTTC.